This TCR beta chain was retrieved from a study of cytomegalovirus exposure and HLA in healthy donors. The PCR employed 60 Vbeta primers together with 13 Jbeta primers. Generated by immunoSEQ multiplex PCR, the TCRdb table keeps only in-frame clones and is missing some. Of 150,000 to 200,000 clones in the sample, 80% to 90% were seen once. V lost 0 bases and J lost 1, with 10 bases in between. Germline lookup yields CDR1 SGHAT and CDR2 FQNNGV. CDR3 length: 16 amino acids. This clone occurred a few times. The receptor comes from a woman under 30 in good health and CMV-seropositive. Sample: PBMCs. This sequence joins TRBV11-2 and TRBJ2-1, with D possibly TRBD2 on 5 matching bases. The CDR3 protein is CASSLELGSSYNEQFF. For the CDR3, the DNA is TGTGCCAGCAGCTTAGAACTAGGCAGTTCCTACAATGAGCAGTTCTTC. Full variable domain (outside the CDR3, taken from reference TRBV11-2 and TRBJ2-1): EAGVAQSPRYKIIEKRQSVAFWCNPISGHATLYWYQQILGQGPKLLIQFQNNGVVDDSQLPKDRFSAERLKGVDSTLKIQPAKLEDSAVYLCASSLELGSSYNEQFFGPGTRLTVL.